This TCR beta chain is drawn from a study of T-cell memory formation after mild COVID-19. The ends were cut back, 5 bases at V and 4 bases at J, with 6 bases in the middle. Germline loops: CDR1 SGHTA, CDR2 FQGTGA. This CDR3 comprises 12 residues. TCRdb re-derived calls from the 5' RACE reads in MiXCR, one entry per CDR3 protein. Of roughly 130,000 distinct CDR3 sequences in the sample, about 5.9% were seen once. Sequencing was done on a sample of PBMCs or a T cell subset sorted from them (not recorded which). This receptor was taken from an adult woman who had mild COVID-19 (a few samples of this study predate the infection). Cell type and time point are not known. The genes are TRBV7-3 and TRBJ2-1; D call uncertain. The CDR3 coding sequence is TGTGCCAGCAGCGCCGGGTACAATGAGCAGTTCTTC. It codes for CASSAGYNEQFF.